What follows describes a single T cell receptor (beta chain). Its cognate antigen has yet to be identified. No much larger clonotype is one base removed from it; base qualities were not supplied. Donors were a few dozen systemically healthy Caucasian individuals from Russia aged roughly 6 to 100 years. Around 10 milliliters of peripheral blood were collected from each donor into EDTA-treated Vacutainer tubes. Ficoll-Paque density-gradient centrifugation was used to isolate PBMCs, with at least 6.5 million per sample. Trizol reagent was used to extract total RNA from the PBMCs, yielding at least 6 micrograms per sample. For every donor, an aliquot of PBMCs went through flow cytometry to measure the percentages of naive CD45RAhigh/CD27high T cells. This sample stems from a study of blood T cells in healthy people across ages (dated by TCRdb to about 2015). With respect to the entire study: In model experiments, template switching captured about one uniquely barcoded TCR beta cDNA molecule for every two T cells. To track age-related changes in TCR beta repertoire diversity, the study relied on deep sequencing normalized with unique cDNA molecular identifiers. Donors were grouped into four age groups: young (average approximately 16 years), middle-aged (under 40), aged (roughly 67) and long-lived (approximately 81). Donors of different ages were randomly distributed across sequencing lanes to avoid experimental bias. For two donors (one aged 18 to 29 and one aged 80 or older), the study analyzed two additional independent replicas of 1 million unique cDNA reads from the same blood draw.

Libraries were built with 5' RACE. Sequencing relied on an Illumina HiSeq 2500. The second PCR ran for roughly 6 to 11 cycles and used a J-beta primer mix along with a sample-barcoded 5' primer. A template-switch 5' adaptor carrying 12 random nucleotides introduced a unique molecular identifier onto each TCR beta cDNA molecule. At least 2.5 million CDR3-containing paired-end reads were obtained from each sample. The Mint cDNA synthesis kit, primed by a TRBC-specific oligonucleotide, was used to synthesize first-strand cDNA from all RNA. All cDNA was treated with uracil-DNA glycosylase and then went through a first 18-cycle PCR with the universal primers M1SS and BC2_uni_R. The authors' pipeline ran thus. For normalization, 1 million high-quality reads were randomly selected from each sample, with every read carrying a distinct molecular identifier. Instead of being binned into consensus sequences, reads with shared molecular identifiers were discarded. MiTCR, with a Q25 quality threshold and the strictest error-elimination algorithm, was used for CDR3 identification, clonotype clustering and error correction. A nonparametric unseen species model with Euler transformation was used to estimate lower-bound total TCR beta diversity. TCRdb's own reprocessing of the public reads used fastp at Q25 and MiXCR and kept productive beta chains. Rows with a matching CDR3 protein are joined into one entry that keeps the most common DNA and genes. TCRdb's processing, not the authors' own work, is the source of the V and J calls. Across this sample there are about a million distinct CDR3 sequences, with more than 30% seen only once. Under 15% of the sample rests with the top ten.

Broad study findings and their caveats: As age increased, observed TCR beta diversity per million T cells dropped in a roughly linear way, and a significant reduction was already evident by age around 41. Estimates of total diversity from one million sequenced T cells were regarded as lower bounds and underestimates. Donor CMV infection status was unknown, potentially confounding age-related changes in expanded clonotypes. The percentage of naive T cells measured by flow cytometry correlated strongly with observed TCR beta diversity. The long-lived group showed more naive CD4+ T cells, fewer expanded clones and increased TCR diversity than the aged group, suggesting age selection. Since profiling was done on bulk unsorted PBMCs, naive and antigen-experienced compartments could not be conclusively compared.

The CDR3 numbers 12 residues from cysteine through phenylalanine. Only the CDR3 portion is preserved as DNA: 36 bases, with reading frame beginning at the first base. Reading the germline V gene gives CDR1 MDHEN and CDR2 SYDVKM. The V and J ends are trimmed by 7 bases and 4 bases, leaving 10 bases between them. The V gene is TRBV28 and the J gene is TRBJ1-2; matching of 6 bases hints at TRBD1 as the D gene. This clonotype was obtained from a man between 18 and 29 years old in good health. The specimen sequenced was blood. The nucleotide sequence reads TGTGCCAGCAAGGGACATTTCTATGGCTACACCTTC. Its translation reads: CASKGHFYGYTF.